This TCR beta chain was recorded in a study of lymphopenia after photon versus proton radiotherapy. Study results and caveats: Oligoclonal CD8+ Temra expansion after nadir drove photon patients' diversity drop.

Only one count was recorded for this clone. As yet, its antigen is unknown. Using immunoSEQ multiplex PCR, the repertoire was profiled, and TCRdb retains in-frame clones only, with some absent. The sample has over 40,000 clones, approximately 92% seen once. CDR1 is LGHNA, CDR2 YNFKEQ, per germline. J lost 4 bases, V lost 0 bases, and 5 bases had no gene match. The CDR3 loop spans 15 amino acids. The rearrangement joins TRBV4-2 to TRBJ1-1; 7 nucleotides line up with TRBD1. This material consisted of peripheral blood, taken from a patient treated with photon-based radiotherapy. This receptor was obtained from a woman aged 40 to 55 with cholangiocarcinoma. The CDR3 coding sequence is TGTGCCAGCAGCCAAGATTTTCAGGGGGGCACTGAAGCTTTCTTT. Amino acid sequence: CASSQDFQGGTEAFF.